These 5 T cell receptor beta chains came from one sample sequenced in a study of cytomegalovirus exposure and HLA in healthy donors. Amplification used 60 Vbeta primers and 13 Jbeta primers. Produced via immunoSEQ multiplex PCR; TCRdb's table is partial and in-frame only. The table shows around 170,000 clones, with more than 60% occurring only once. The sequencing sample was made of PBMCs. The receptors were gathered from a woman in her thirties or forties in good health and CMV-seropositive.

CDR3: CASSPQGTGANVLTF. The CDR3 region has the DNA TGTGCCAGCAGCCCGCAGGGCACAGGGGCCAACGTCCTGACTTTC. V gene TRBV7-3 combines with J gene TRBJ2-6, with a tentative D call TRBD1 (5 bases). CDR3 length equals 15 residues. Germline V lookup: CDR1 SGHTA, CDR2 FQGTGA. Trimming pared 5 bases from V and 4 bases from J, leaving 12 bases between.

As regards this clone: Different DNA sequences within this sample yield the same CDR3. This sequence joins TRBV28 and TRBJ2-5; 7 bases agree with TRBD2. The CDR3 extends over 13 amino acids. Per the germline V gene, CDR1 is MDHEN and CDR2 is SYDVKM. The V gene end was trimmed by 2 bases and the J gene end by 4 bases; junction bases not matched to a gene: 1. CDR3: CASSLGGGETQYF. CDR3 nucleotide sequence: TGTGCCAGCAGTTTAGGCGGGGGAGAGACCCAGTACTTC.

V is TRBV6-1 and J is TRBJ2-1; tentatively, D is TRBD2 (6 bases). There are 14 residues in the CDR3. Trimming removed 5 bases at V and 7 bases at J, with 15 bases between. Germline assignment: CDR1 MNHNS and CDR2 SASEGT. CDR3 DNA: TGTGCCAGCAGTCCGGTAGCGGAAAGTAATGAGCAGTTCTTC. Its translation is CASSPVAESNEQFF.

This chain links TRBV7-7 with TRBJ2-2, with D perhaps matching TRBD2 (5 bases). Germline CDR1 is SSHAT and CDR2 is FNYEAQ (reference sequence). The V end was cut by 5 bases, the J end by 2 bases, with 9 bases between. The CDR3 is 14 residues long. The CDR3, as DNA: TGTGCCAGCAGCCGTGGACTCAACACCGGGGAGCTGTTTTTT. Its translation: CASSRGLNTGELFF.

The chain combines TRBV5-1 with TRBJ1-2; unclear D gene. Germline CDR1 is SGHRS and CDR2 is YFSETQ. The length of the CDR3 is 13 residues. Trimming stripped 3 bases from V and 4 bases from J, with 10 bases between. Here the CDR3 reads CASSSDPGYGYTF. CDR3 nucleotides: TGCGCCAGCAGCTCCGACCCGGGCTATGGCTACACCTTC.